This TCR beta chain was observed in a study of long-term antiretroviral therapy in people with HIV. At the level of the study: The 2015 immediate-ART recommendation was preceded by the earliest samples by about a decade.

A v3.0 immunoSEQ assay was performed at survey level. Method: immunoSEQ multiplex PCR; TCRdb's copy keeps in-frame clones and lacks some. The repertoire holds tens of thousands of clones, with around four fifths as singletons. As to this clone: Its antigen is unidentified.

Findings and caveats of the study: Blood draws took place between 2004 and 2017 and possibly involved older ART regimens. Nothing was known about ART adherence, viral resistance or changes in therapy.

Germline CDR1 and CDR2: MNHNS and SASEGT. V was clipped by 9 bases and J by 6 bases, with 10 bases between them. The CDR3 spans 11 residues. The rearrangement joins TRBV6-1 to TRBJ2-3; no definite D call. This sample comprised unsorted PBMCs, obtained 0.8 years after starting antiretroviral therapy. The sequence came from a young woman with HIV. The CDR3: CASGIWDTQYF. The CDR3 DNA reads as TGTGCCAGTGGGATCTGGGATACGCAGTATTTT.